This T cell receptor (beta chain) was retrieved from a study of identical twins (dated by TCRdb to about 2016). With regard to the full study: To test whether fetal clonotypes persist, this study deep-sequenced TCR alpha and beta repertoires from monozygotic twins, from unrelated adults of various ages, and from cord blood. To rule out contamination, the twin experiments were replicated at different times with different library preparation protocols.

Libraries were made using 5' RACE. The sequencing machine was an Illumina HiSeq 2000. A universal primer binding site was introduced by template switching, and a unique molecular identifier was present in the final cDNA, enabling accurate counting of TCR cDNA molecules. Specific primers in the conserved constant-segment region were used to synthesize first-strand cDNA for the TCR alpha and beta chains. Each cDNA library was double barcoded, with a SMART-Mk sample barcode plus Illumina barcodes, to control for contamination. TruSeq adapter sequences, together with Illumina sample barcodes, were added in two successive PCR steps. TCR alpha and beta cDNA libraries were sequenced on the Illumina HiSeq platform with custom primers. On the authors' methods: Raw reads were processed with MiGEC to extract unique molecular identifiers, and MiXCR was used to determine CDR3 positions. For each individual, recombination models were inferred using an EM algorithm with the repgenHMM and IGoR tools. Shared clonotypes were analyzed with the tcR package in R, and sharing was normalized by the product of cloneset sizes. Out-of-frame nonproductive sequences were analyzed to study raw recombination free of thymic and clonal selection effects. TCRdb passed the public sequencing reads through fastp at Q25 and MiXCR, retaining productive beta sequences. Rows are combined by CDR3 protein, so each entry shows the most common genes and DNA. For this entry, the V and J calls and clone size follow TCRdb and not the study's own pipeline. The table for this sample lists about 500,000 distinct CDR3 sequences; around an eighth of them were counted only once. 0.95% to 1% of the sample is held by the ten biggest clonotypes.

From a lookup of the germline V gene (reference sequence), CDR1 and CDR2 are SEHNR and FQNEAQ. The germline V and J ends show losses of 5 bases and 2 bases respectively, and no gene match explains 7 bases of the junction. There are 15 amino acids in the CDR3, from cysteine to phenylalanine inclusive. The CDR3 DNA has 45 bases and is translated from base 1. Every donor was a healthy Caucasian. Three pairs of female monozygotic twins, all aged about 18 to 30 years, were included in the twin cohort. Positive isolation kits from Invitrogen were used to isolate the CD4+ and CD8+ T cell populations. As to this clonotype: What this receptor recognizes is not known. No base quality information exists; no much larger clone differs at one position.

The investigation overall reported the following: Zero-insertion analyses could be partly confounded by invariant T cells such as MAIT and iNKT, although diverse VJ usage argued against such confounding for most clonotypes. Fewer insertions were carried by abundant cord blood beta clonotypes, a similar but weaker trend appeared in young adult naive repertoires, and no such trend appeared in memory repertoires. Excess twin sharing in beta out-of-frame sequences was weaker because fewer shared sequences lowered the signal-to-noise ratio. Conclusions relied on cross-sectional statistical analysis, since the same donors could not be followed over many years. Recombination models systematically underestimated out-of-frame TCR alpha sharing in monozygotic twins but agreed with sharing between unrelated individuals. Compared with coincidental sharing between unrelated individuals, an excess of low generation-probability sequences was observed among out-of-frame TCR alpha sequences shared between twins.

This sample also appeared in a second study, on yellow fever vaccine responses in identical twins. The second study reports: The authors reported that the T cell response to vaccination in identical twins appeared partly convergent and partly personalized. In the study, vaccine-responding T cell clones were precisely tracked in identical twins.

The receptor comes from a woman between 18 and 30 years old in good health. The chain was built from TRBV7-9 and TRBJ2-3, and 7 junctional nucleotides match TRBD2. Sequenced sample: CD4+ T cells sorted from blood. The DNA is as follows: TGTGCCAGCAGCCAAGGACTAGTTGACACAGATACGCAGTATTTT. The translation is CASSQGLVDTDTQYF.